The clone carrying this T cell receptor beta chain appeared a few times. Its antigen is not identified. Other DNA sequences of this sample code for an identical CDR3. The data were taken from a study of T cells after posttransplantation cyclophosphamide. Regarding the study as a whole: Tissue-infiltrating T cells from skin or gut overlapped little with blood T cells. Recipient CMV seropositivity and CMV reactivation strongly tracked TRB clonality.

Trimming shortened V by 3 bases and J by 4 bases, and 13 bases separated the two germline ends. This CDR3 contains 15 residues. Germline-derived CDR1 and CDR2 are SEHNR and FQNEAQ (reference sequence). Profiling relied on immunoSEQ multiplex PCR, and the TCRdb table lists in-frame clones only, not all of them. The table shows fewer than 55,000 clones, with 90% to 95% occurring only once. The receptor comes from a woman in her 30s in good health and a related stem cell transplant donor. The chain uses TRBV7-9 and TRBJ1-5, with a tentative D call TRBD1 (5 bases). The sample taken for sequencing was PBMCs. The CDR3 bases are TGTGCCAGCAGCTTGTCAGGGCAAGGAAATCAGCCCCAGCATTTT. Its protein is CASSLSGQGNQPQHF.